This T cell receptor (beta chain) was profiled in a study of T cell repertoires in cytomegalovirus infection. Study-wide background: Newly reported HLA-C-restricted and thoroughly characterized HLA-B-restricted CMV epitopes were employed. Findings and caveats of the study: HLA-C-restricted, CMV-specific TCR beta clonotypes were dominant ex vivo.

Germline CDR1 and CDR2: SGHTA and FQGNSA. The J segment lost 7 bases and the V segment lost 1 base, leaving 14 bases of the junction unmatched. The CDR3 length is 18 residues. TCRdb called the reads again in MiXCR, with one record for every CDR3 protein. The data show fewer than 650,000 distinct CDR3 sequences, approximately 40% seen once. This clonotype was seen a handful of times. What it binds is not known. This clonotype was obtained from a human donor in good health (CMV status not recorded). Some clones in this sample may be carry-over from other donors' samples. V and J are TRBV7-2 and TRBJ2-7; 12 bases align to TRBD2. The specimen comprised cultured PBMCs, sampled from culture after CMV antigen stimulation. This CDR3 reads CASSLVHRVGLAGGEQYF. In DNA form, the CDR3 reads TGTGCCAGCAGCTTAGTCCACAGGGTTGGGCTAGCGGGAGGGGAGCAGTACTTC.